This record concerns one T cell receptor beta chain sequence. Original processing methods: Reference gene primer amplification yielded estimated nucleated cell counts. Produced via immunoSEQ multiplex PCR; TCRdb's table is partial and in-frame only. For V, J and clone size, that table is used; D and trimming come from the DNA. This sample carries fewer than 300,000 clones, 65% to 90% of them seen once, and the ten largest clones take about 14%. V lost 0 bases and J lost 4, with 12 bases in between. Germline CDR1 is MNHNS and CDR2 is SASEGT. CDR3 length: 15 amino acids. These data are taken from a study of blood T cell repertoires in COVID-19.

This chain links TRBV6-1 with TRBJ1-2, with a tentative D call TRBD1 (6 bases). The receptor comes from a human donor in a cohort sampled during active COVID-19. What was sequenced was peripheral blood. The CDR3 loop reads CASSEAGGISYGYTF. CDR3 coding DNA: TGTGCCAGCAGTGAAGCTGGGGGCATCAGCTATGGCTACACCTTC.